This is a list of T cell receptor beta chains from one sample in a study of immune evolution from preneoplasia to lung adenocarcinoma. The table came from immunoSEQ multiplex PCR; TCRdb's copy has only in-frame clones and leaves some out. The repertoire holds some 5,000 clones, with about 80% as singletons. Sequencing input: FFPE lung adenocarcinoma in situ tissue. The receptors shown here come from a person aged 55-80 years with lung adenocarcinoma. Each CDR3 is given with its conserved first and last residue.

j_gene,len,v_gene,CDR3aa
TRBJ1-2,14,TRBV5-4,CASSFYGNNYGYTF
TRBJ2-2,17,TRBV27,CASSPSVTAGHTGELFF
TRBJ1-1,11,TRBV29-1,CSVGMGAEAFF
TRBJ2-7,15,TRBV6-1,CASSEGLAGNYEQYF
TRBJ1-1,13,TRBV5-4,CASSLERVAEAFF
TRBJ2-3,14,TRBV10-3,CAISDRQGRDTQYF
TRBJ2-1,16,TRBV4-2,CASSQDLAGGHNEQFF
TRBJ2-7,15,TRBV7-9,CASSSTDGRSYEQYF
TRBJ2-1,14,TRBV28,CASSLVAAGNEQFF
TRBJ1-1,13,TRBV10-2,CASRVTADTEAFF
TRBJ1-1,16,TRBV5-4,CASSLGGTGSNTEAFF
TRBJ1-2,15,TRBV2,CASSEDSRPNYGYTF
TRBJ1-1,16,TRBV6-5,CASSYLGQALYTEAFF
TRBJ2-1,15,TRBV5-1,CASSLVRRDYNEQFF
TRBJ2-3,15,TRBV28,CASRQQGSGTDTQYF
TRBJ2-3,15,TRBV6-1,CASSAEQEPANTQYF
TRBJ2-5,13,TRBV27,CASSLGRLETQYF
TRBJ1-1,14,TRBV14,CASSQMSGASEAFF
TRBJ1-5,17,TRBV7-9,CASSSQPAAGVDQPQHF